A single sample is the source of the 29 T cell receptor beta chains below, sequenced in a study of stem cell transplantation in POMP-related autoinflammatory disease. Data came from immunoSEQ multiplex PCR; TCRdb stores just in-frame clones and leaves some out. The sample comprises 30,000 or so clones, 88% of which are singletons, and approximately 0.72% rests with the top ten. The material was CD4+ T cells from PBMCs, obtained before stem cell transplantation. These receptor sequences come from a human donor with POMP-related autoinflammation and immune dysregulation (PRAID).

This clone was observed a single time. The chain combines TRBV5-1 with TRBJ2-3; D possibly corresponds to TRBD2 (5 bases). The germline V and J ends were trimmed by 0 bases and 3 bases, with 11 bases remaining between them. Germline V gene data show CDR1 as SGHRS and CDR2 as YFSETQ. The CDR3 has 15 residues. The CDR3 DNA is TGCGCCAGCAGCTTGGCCGTCGGCGGGACAGATACGCAGTATTTT. Amino acids: CASSLAVGGTDTQYF. Full variable domain (outside the CDR3, taken from reference TRBV5-1 and TRBJ2-3): KAGVTQTPRYLIKTRGQQVTLSCSPISGHRSVSWYQQTPGQGLQFLFEYFSETQRNKGNFPGRFSGRQFSNSRSEMNVSTLELGDSALYLCASSLAVGGTDTQYFGPGTRLTVL.

The rearrangement joins TRBV10-1 to TRBJ2-7; 10 bases match TRBD1. Germline loops: CDR1 WNHNN, CDR2 SYGVQD (reference sequence). Trimming removed 7 bases from V and 3 bases from J; junction bases left unmatched: 9. This CDR3 is built from 15 residues. CDR3 nucleotides: TGCGCCAGCATTCCCGGGACAGGGGTTAACTACGAGCAGTACTTC. Its protein product is CASIPGTGVNYEQYF.

V usage is TRBV29-1 and J usage is TRBJ2-3; TRBD2 matches at 9 bases. The CDR3 is 14 residues long. In germline, CDR1 is SQVTM, CDR2 ANQGSEA. V lost 4 bases and J lost 1; bases outside the gene matches: 3. CDR3 DNA: TGCAGCGTTGTAGCGGGAGATGGCACAGATACGCAGTATTTT. It encodes CSVVAGDGTDTQYF.

The chain employs TRBV2 and TRBJ2-7; tentative D call: TRBD1 (6 bases). Germline V gives CDR1 SNHLY, CDR2 FYNNEI. The V gene lost 10 bases and the J gene lost 3 bases, with 10 bases spanning the gap. This CDR3 contains 11 residues. This CDR3 reads CAIGQSYEQYF. CDR3 DNA: TGTGCCATAGGACAGAGCTACGAGCAGTACTTC.

J is TRBJ2-3 and V is TRBV10-3; D uncertain. V lost 8 bases to trimming and J lost 0 bases, with 12 bases between them. The CDR3 spans 14 residues. Looked up from germline, CDR1 is ENHRY and CDR2 is SYGVKD. CDR3 nucleotide sequence: TGTGCCATCCAAGTAGGCCCTAGCACAGATACGCAGTATTTT. It is translated as CAIQVGPSTDTQYF.

Only a few counts were recorded for this clone. The chain recombines TRBV25-1 with TRBJ2-7; 7 bases agree with TRBD1. Per germline, CDR1 MGHDK and CDR2 SYGVNS. This CDR3 is built from 14 residues. V shed 7 bases and J 0 bases; nucleotides not matched to a gene: 6. CDR3 protein: CASTTGTDSYEQYF. The CDR3 region has the DNA TGTGCCAGCACCACCGGGACAGACTCCTACGAGCAGTACTTC.

This chain uses TRBV4-2 with TRBJ1-1; D may be TRBD1 (5 bases). Germline CDR1 and CDR2: LGHNA and YNFKEQ. This CDR3 comprises 14 residues. The V and J ends lost 0 bases and 6 bases respectively, with 11 bases between them. CDR3 sequence reads: CASSQDRGTAEAFF. CDR3 coding DNA: TGTGCCAGCAGCCAAGATAGGGGTACGGCTGAAGCTTTCTTT.

The rearrangement links TRBV7-3 to TRBJ1-1; D is unclear. Deletions cut 4 bases from V and 5 bases from J, with 11 bases between. The CDR3 spans 13 residues. Per germline, CDR1 SGHTA and CDR2 FQGTGA. The CDR3: CASSSGARTEAFF. CDR3 nucleotide sequence: TGTGCCAGCAGCTCCGGTGCCAGGACTGAAGCTTTCTTT.

As concerns this clone: Other DNA sequences in this sample translate to the same CDR3. The V and J genes are TRBV5-1 and TRBJ2-5; 12 positions match TRBD2. The CDR3 is 14 amino acids. The ends lost 3 bases at V and 5 bases at J; junction bases unmatched: 2. Germline loops: CDR1 SGHRS, CDR2 YFSETQ. The chain's CDR3 is CASSSGLAGETQYF. The CDR3 nucleotides are TGCGCCAGCAGCTCCGGACTAGCGGGGGAGACCCAGTACTTC.

This chain connects TRBV5-1 to TRBJ1-5; 7 bases agree with TRBD1. J was trimmed by 5 bases and V by 1 base; bases with no gene match: 9. CDR1 SGHRS and CDR2 YFSETQ come from the germline V gene. The CDR3 is made up of 16 amino acids. The CDR3 DNA is TGCGCCAGCAGCTTGTTTCCAGGCGGACAGGATCAGCCCCAGCATTTT. Translation: CASSLFPGGQDQPQHF.

The chain recombines TRBV29-1 with TRBJ2-7; D is tentatively TRBD1 or TRBD2 (5 bases each). V shed 6 bases and J shed 5 bases, with 20 bases lying between them. This CDR3 comprises 14 residues. Per germline, CDR1 SQVTM and CDR2 ANQGSEA. CDR3 loop: CSVGGGALRDEQYF. The CDR3 DNA is TGCAGCGTGGGTGGTGGGGCATTGAGGGACGAGCAGTACTTC.

This chain connects TRBV5-1 to TRBJ2-3; 8 nucleotides agree with TRBD2. V shed 2 bases, J shed 0 bases, and the junction held 11 bases outside the gene matches. The germline V gene encodes CDR1 SGHRS and CDR2 YFSETQ. This CDR3 region has 18 residues. This chain's CDR3 is CASSLHIGLAISTDTQYF. CDR3 DNA: TGCGCCAGCAGCTTACATATAGGACTAGCCATTAGCACAGATACGCAGTATTTT.

V and J are TRBV9 and TRBJ2-7, with TRBD2 matching 14 bases. Germline assignment: CDR1 SGDLS and CDR2 YYNGEE. The CDR3 sequence is 17 residues long. V lost 3 bases to trimming and J lost 7 bases; unmatched junction nucleotides: 12. CDR3 bases: TGTGCCAGCAGCGCAGAGAGACTAGCGGGAGGGCCGGGTGAGCAGTACTTC. It is translated as CASSAERLAGGPGEQYF.

The chain carries TRBV10-2 and TRBJ2-3; 8 bases map to TRBD2. The CDR3 extends over 14 amino acids. V dropped 7 bases and J dropped 2; count of bases not matched to a gene: 5. Germline assignment: CDR1 WSHSY and CDR2 SAAADI. CDR3 in amino acids: CASKKRGSTDTQYF. The DNA for the CDR3 is TGCGCCAGCAAAAAGCGGGGGTCCACAGATACGCAGTATTTT.

The chain links TRBV11-2 to TRBJ2-2, with D perhaps TRBD1 (5 bases). V dropped 2 bases and J dropped 4 bases, with 11 bases sitting between them. The CDR3 is made up of 15 amino acids. The germline V gene has CDR1 SGHAT and CDR2 FQNNGV. The CDR3 DNA is TGTGCCAGCAGCTTACTCCAGGGCGGCACCGGGGAGCTGTTTTTT. Its protein product is CASSLLQGGTGELFF.

The rearrangement joins TRBV11-3 to TRBJ2-1, with D possibly matching TRBD2 (5 bases). Germline-derived CDR1 and CDR2 are SGHNT and YENEEA. V lost 5 bases and J 10 bases, leaving 18 bases between the germline ends. The CDR3 contains 14 residues. CDR3 protein: CASSPRAGLGEQFF. The CDR3 coding sequence is TGTGCCAGCAGCCCTAGGGCGGGCCTAGGGGAGCAGTTCTTC.

CDR3 in DNA: TGTGCCAGTAGTATTCAGCGGGGGGGCACAGATACGCAGTATTTT. This codes for CASSIQRGGTDTQYF. The J gene is TRBJ2-3, the V gene TRBV19; TRBD2 matches at 9 bases. Trimming removed 3 bases from V and 1 base from J; junction bases left unmatched: 2. The germline V gene has CDR1 LNHDA and CDR2 SQIVND (reference sequence). CDR3 length: 15 residues.

The chain combines TRBV5-1 with TRBJ1-5; D is uncertain. V shed 0 bases and J shed 6 bases, with 13 bases lying between them. Germline V CDR1 and CDR2: SGHRS, YFSETQ. The CDR3 sequence is 15 residues long. The CDR3 here is CASSLGPGPGQPQHF. The CDR3 DNA reads as TGCGCCAGCAGCTTGGGACCAGGCCCTGGTCAGCCCCAGCATTTT. Full variable domain (remainder filled in from reference TRBV5-1 and TRBJ1-5): KAGVTQTPRYLIKTRGQQVTLSCSPISGHRSVSWYQQTPGQGLQFLFEYFSETQRNKGNFPGRFSGRQFSNSRSEMNVSTLELGDSALYLCASSLGPGPGQPQHFGDGTRLSIL.

The V and J genes are TRBV5-1 and TRBJ2-7, with a weak D call TRBD2 (5 bases). In germline, CDR1 is SGHRS, CDR2 YFSETQ. This CDR3 spans 15 amino acids. The ends were cut back, 4 bases at V and 0 bases at J, with 14 bases in the middle. DNA of the CDR3: TGCGCCAGCAGCGACATCTCGGGGATCTCCTACGAGCAGTACTTC. Residues: CASSDISGISYEQYF. Variable domain in full (rest from reference TRBV5-1 and TRBJ2-7): KAGVTQTPRYLIKTRGQQVTLSCSPISGHRSVSWYQQTPGQGLQFLFEYFSETQRNKGNFPGRFSGRQFSNSRSEMNVSTLELGDSALYLCASSDISGISYEQYFGPGTRLTVT.

The CDR3 spells CASSLDAAHSEYGYTF. CDR3 sequence (DNA): TGCGCCAGCAGCTTGGACGCAGCTCATAGCGAATATGGCTACACCTTC. The J gene is TRBJ1-2, the V gene TRBV5-1; D is undetermined. Germline values: CDR1 SGHRS, CDR2 YFSETQ. This CDR3 region has 16 residues. The V end lost 0 bases, the J end lost 5 bases, and 17 bases lay between the germline ends.

The J gene is TRBJ2-5, the V gene TRBV5-4; TRBD2 matches at 12 bases. Germline V gene lookup returns CDR1 SGHNT and CDR2 YYREEE (reference sequence). V was pared by 5 bases and J by 2 bases, with 16 bases of the junction left unmatched. This CDR3 region has 19 residues. CDR3 nucleotides: TGTGCCAGCAGATTGAATACGACTAGCGGGAGTCGGGGGCAAGAGACCCAGTACTTC. This encodes CASRLNTTSGSRGQETQYF.

V is TRBV18 and J is TRBJ1-1; no definite D call. V lost 0 bases to trimming and J lost 4 bases, with 9 bases between them. This CDR3 comprises 14 residues. Germline loops: CDR1 KGHSH, CDR2 LQKENI. The CDR3 loop reads CASSPPSKRTEAFF. Here the CDR3 DNA reads TGTGCCAGCTCACCACCGAGTAAGCGCACTGAAGCTTTCTTT.

The chain uses TRBV7-9 and TRBJ2-5; 13 nucleotides align to TRBD2. V shed 5 bases, J shed 4 bases, and the junction held 4 bases outside the gene matches. Per germline, CDR1 SEHNR and CDR2 FQNEAQ (reference sequence). CDR3 length: 15 amino acids. CDR3 sequence: CASSLGLAGRETQYF. Written as DNA, the CDR3 is TGTGCCAGCAGCCTGGGACTAGCGGGAAGAGAGACCCAGTACTTC.

This clone was picked up a small number of times. The V call is TRBV12-5, the J call TRBJ1-6; D may be TRBD1 (6 bases). The germline V and J ends were trimmed by 7 bases and 7 bases, with 23 bases remaining between them. The germline V gene has CDR1 LGHNT and CDR2 FRNRAP. The CDR3 consists of 17 residues. The CDR3 loop reads CASATTVLDSPNSPLHF. The CDR3 DNA follows: TGTGCTAGTGCTACCACGGTCCTGGACAGCCCGAATTCACCCCTCCACTTT.

The rearrangement uses TRBV28 and TRBJ2-1; 9 nucleotides agree with TRBD1. CDR1 and CDR2 from the germline V gene are MDHEN and SYDVKM. Trimming cost V 4 bases and J 5 bases; bases outside gene matches: 12. CDR3 length equals 17 residues. In DNA, the CDR3 is TGTGCCAGCAGTTCCTCGGGGAGAGGACAGGGGAACAATGAGCAGTTCTTC. Amino acid sequence: CASSSSGRGQGNNEQFF. The full variable domain, completed using reference TRBV28 and TRBJ2-1, is DVKVTQSSRYLVKRTGEKVFLECVQDMDHENMFWYRQDPGLGLRLIYFSYDVKMKEKGDIPEGYSVSREKKERFSLILESASTNQTSMYLCASSSSGRGQGNNEQFFGPGTRLTVL.

The gene calls are TRBV5-4 and TRBJ1-1, with 9 nucleotides matching TRBD1. Trimming removed 0 bases from V and 3 bases from J; junction bases left unmatched: 6. Germline V gene sequence: CDR1 SGHNT, CDR2 YYREEE (reference sequence). This CDR3 has 16 amino acids. The CDR3 here is CASSLGAGQGYTEAFF. The CDR3 DNA is TGTGCCAGCAGCTTGGGGGCGGGACAGGGCTACACTGAAGCTTTCTTT.

This clone showed up just a few times. J is TRBJ1-5 and V is TRBV5-4; D is possibly TRBD1 (5 bases). Germline loops: CDR1 SGHNT, CDR2 YYREEE (reference sequence). The CDR3 extends over 14 amino acids. Trimming removed 0 bases at V and 6 bases at J, with 10 bases between. The CDR3 region has the DNA TGTGCCAGCAGCTTGGGGGGGATGGGTCAGCCCCAGCATTTT. It codes for CASSLGGMGQPQHF.

This sequence joins TRBV5-6 and TRBJ2-2, with D perhaps being TRBD1 or TRBD2 (6 bases each). Trimming shortened V by 5 bases and J by 7 bases, and 15 bases separated the two germline ends. Germline V lookup: CDR1 SGHDT, CDR2 YYEEEE. There are 14 residues in the CDR3. The CDR3 coding sequence is TGTGCCAGCAGGTGGGGGCGCGGGAACGGGGAGCTGTTTTTT. Amino acids: CASRWGRGNGELFF.

This chain uses TRBV7-9 with TRBJ1-2, with a weak D call TRBD1 (6 bases). Germline V gives CDR1 SEHNR, CDR2 FQNEAQ (reference sequence). This CDR3 region has 12 residues. V was trimmed by 4 bases and J by 8 bases, leaving 11 bases between them. The CDR3, as DNA: TGTGCCAGCAGCTCAAACAGGGTAGGCTACACCTTC. Translated, it gives CASSSNRVGYTF.